The source of this TCR beta chain is a study of shared clonotypes between healthy human individuals. Profiled with immunoSEQ multiplex PCR; TCRdb holds only in-frame clones, not every one. The sample holds approximately 2.5 million clones, approximately 94% seen once. Germline assignment: CDR1 SGHAT and CDR2 FQNNGV. This CDR3 has 14 residues. V lost 1 base and J lost 8, with 11 bases in between. The TCR originated in a man aged 18 to 29 in good health. Input material: naive CD4+ T cells sorted from blood. Subset denoted: CD45RA+ positively selected. The chain couples TRBV11-2 to TRBJ2-2; tentatively, D is TRBD2 (6 bases). DNA of the CDR3: TGTGCCAGCAGCTTAGGGACTAAAGGGGGGGAGCTGTTTTTT. It codes for CASSLGTKGGELFF.